The sequence of this T cell receptor (beta chain) was determined in a study of T cell responses to AZD1222 COVID-19 vaccine (dated by TCRdb to the early 2020s). Study-level background: Because spike-specific TCR depth and breadth did not differ between the two schedules, AZD1222 recipients who got a second dose at roughly 4 weeks were pooled with those who got a second dose at roughly 12 weeks. TCR sequencing covered approximately 230 trial participants: 200 to 210 given two doses of AZD1222 and approximately 26 given two doses of MenACWY control vaccine. Trial participants were enrolled by age into subgroups of 18-55, 56-69 and 70-plus years, and around 140, 26 and 57 TCR-sequenced participants, respectively, were included in these subgroups. The study at large found these results: Vaccine-associated CD4 TCRs spanned the whole spike protein, with dominant responses in regions 160-218 and 743-854. No day 14 peak-response samples were available, so repertoires were characterized only after the peak T cell response. The 56-69-year group was small, and its depth increase did not reach significance, likely because of low power. A significant rise in spike-specific TCR breadth and depth was observed after two AZD1222 doses relative to day 0 and relative to MenACWY recipients. Reportedly, almost half of the unique spike-specific TCRs recognized epitopes lying outside the regions that are mutated in the B.1.351 and B.1.1.7 variants. Participants were mostly white British, with more females than males. The authors suggested clonal diversity may have been underestimated. Conclusions about previously exposed vaccinees are limited because only six or seven AZD1222 recipients were SARS-CoV-2 seropositive at baseline.

In light of the paper, this sample's time point label describes: baseline before first vaccination. Samples from vaccinated people were obtained from the UK trials COV001 and COV002, which included a single-blind randomized controlled phase 2/3 trial of AZD1222 (ChAdOx1 nCoV-19) in healthy adults. For TCRbeta chain sequencing, PBMC samples from trial participants were taken at day 0 and at day 28 after the second dose. V lost 4 bases and J lost 2 bases; the stretch between them is 11 bases long. The CDR3, from cysteine to phenylalanine, totals 14 residues. The only DNA kept is the CDR3, 42 bases in frame from the first base. The germline V gene yields MGHRA for CDR1 and YSYEKL for CDR2. Points on this clone: No cognate antigen has been identified for it. No per-base quality is available; no much larger clone lies one base away.

The CDR3 regions of human TCRbeta chains were analyzed by immunosequencing. Per the original workflow: Repertoire TCRs were checked for matches against a reference library of SARS-CoV-2-specific TCRs that had been generated using the MIRA antigen-specificity platform. Breadth was defined as the fraction of unique TCRs that were SARS-CoV-2-associated. Depth was defined as the fraction of total T cells that were SARS-CoV-2-associated. Using the MIRA data, each spike-specific TCR was assigned both to the spike region to which the TCR was reactive and to a CD4 or CD8 class. Log10-transformed breadth and depth values were compared by one-way ANOVA with Sidak's multiple comparisons tests. TCRdb carries this immuneACCESS record with in-frame sequences only. Its versions omit some clonotypes, under half of them owing to an unresolved V gene in the studies checked, with the rest unexplained. The V and J calls and clone size are taken from that table; D and trimming were inferred from the DNA. Counted in this sample were about 150,000 clones; roughly 90% of them appeared once. Jointly, the top ten make up 1.2% to 1.5% of the sample.

The sequence came from an adult in good health. Material: peripheral blood, obtained on day 0 of AZD1222 vaccination. The chain was built from TRBV4-1 and TRBJ1-2, with the D gene call left open. The CDR3 is CASSPPLGNYGYTF. The bases read TGCGCCAGCAGCCCCCCCTTGGGGAACTATGGCTACACCTTC.